The T cell receptor (beta chain) described here comes from a study of blood T cell repertoires in COVID-19. Study-wide context: Samples representing acute and convalescent COVID-19 were sourced from the United States, Italy and Spain. PBMCs, B-cell-depleted T cells, or T cells were the source of the cDNA or gDNA that made up the material.

Authors' processing steps: Nucleated cell number was recorded as an estimate derived from reference gene primer amplification. Assay used: immunoSEQ multiplex PCR; TCRdb lists only in-frame clones, some missing. That table is the source of V, J and clone size, and D and trimming were worked out from the DNA. In the table there are about 520,000 clones, approximately 85% of which are singletons. Trimming cost V 4 bases and J 4 bases; bases outside gene matches: 4. Germline values: CDR1 LGHDT, CDR2 YNNKEL (reference sequence). The CDR3 is 14 residues long. The V and J genes are TRBV3-1 (or the pseudogene TRBV3-2) and TRBJ2-1, with 7 bases aligning to TRBD2. The source material was peripheral blood. The TCR originated in a human donor in a cohort sampled during active COVID-19. The CDR3 region has the DNA TGTGCCAGCAGCCGGGCGGGAGAGTACAATGAGCAGTTCTTC. Translated: CASSRAGEYNEQFF.